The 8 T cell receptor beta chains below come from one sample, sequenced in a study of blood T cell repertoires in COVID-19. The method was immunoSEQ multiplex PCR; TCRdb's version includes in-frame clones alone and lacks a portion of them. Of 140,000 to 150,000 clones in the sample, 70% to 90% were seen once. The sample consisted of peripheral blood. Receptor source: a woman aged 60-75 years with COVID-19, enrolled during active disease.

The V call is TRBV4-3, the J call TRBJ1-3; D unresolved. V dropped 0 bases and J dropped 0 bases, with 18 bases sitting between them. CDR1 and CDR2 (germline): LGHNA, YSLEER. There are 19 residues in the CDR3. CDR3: CASSQDPPRLSSSGNTIYF. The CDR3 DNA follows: TGCGCCAGCAGCCAAGATCCGCCTAGACTTTCGAGCTCTGGAAACACCATATATTTT.

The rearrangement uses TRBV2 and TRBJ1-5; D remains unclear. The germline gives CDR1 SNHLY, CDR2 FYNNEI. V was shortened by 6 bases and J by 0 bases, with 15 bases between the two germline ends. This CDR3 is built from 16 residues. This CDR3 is CASSASRVNSNQPQHF. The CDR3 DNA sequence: TGTGCCAGCAGCGCCTCGAGGGTAAATAGCAATCAGCCCCAGCATTTT.

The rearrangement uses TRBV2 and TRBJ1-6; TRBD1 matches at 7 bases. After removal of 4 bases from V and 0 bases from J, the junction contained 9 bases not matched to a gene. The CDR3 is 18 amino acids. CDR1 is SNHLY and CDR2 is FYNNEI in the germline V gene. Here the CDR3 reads CASSVPADRSSYNSPLHF. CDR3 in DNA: TGTGCCAGCAGTGTCCCTGCGGACAGGAGCTCCTATAATTCACCCCTCCACTTT.

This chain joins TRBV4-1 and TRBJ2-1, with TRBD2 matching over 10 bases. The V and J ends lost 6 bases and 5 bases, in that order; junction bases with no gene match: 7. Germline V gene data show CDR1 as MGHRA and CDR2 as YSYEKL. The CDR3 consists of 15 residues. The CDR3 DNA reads TGCGCCAGCAGTCACGGACTAGCGGCTAACAATGAGCAGTTCTTC. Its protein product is CASSHGLAANNEQFF.

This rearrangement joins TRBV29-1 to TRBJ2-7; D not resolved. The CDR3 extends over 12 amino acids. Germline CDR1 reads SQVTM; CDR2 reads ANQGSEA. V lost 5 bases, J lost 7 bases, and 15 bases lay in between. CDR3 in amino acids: CSVKSLHTEQYF. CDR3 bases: TGCAGCGTTAAGTCACTGCATACGGAGCAGTACTTC.

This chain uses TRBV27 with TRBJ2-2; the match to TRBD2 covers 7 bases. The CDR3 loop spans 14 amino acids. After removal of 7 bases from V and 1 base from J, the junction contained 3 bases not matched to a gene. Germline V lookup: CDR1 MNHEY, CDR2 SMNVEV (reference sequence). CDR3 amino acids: CASTRGENTGELFF. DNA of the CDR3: TGTGCCAGCACTCGGGGGGAGAACACCGGGGAGCTGTTTTTT.

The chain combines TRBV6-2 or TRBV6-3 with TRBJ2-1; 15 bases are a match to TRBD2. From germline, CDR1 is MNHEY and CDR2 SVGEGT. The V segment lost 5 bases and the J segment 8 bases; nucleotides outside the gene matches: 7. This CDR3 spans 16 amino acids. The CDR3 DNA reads TGTGCCAGCAGTCTCTGGACTAGCGGGGGGGCATATGAGCAGTTCTTC. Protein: CASSLWTSGGAYEQFF.

The CDR3 DNA sequence: TGTGCCAGCAGCCCCGGGACAGGGCTATATCAGCCCCAGCATTTT. Amino acid sequence: CASSPGTGLYQPQHF. This sequence joins TRBV5-6 and TRBJ1-5; TRBD1 agrees at 9 bases. Germline CDR1 and CDR2: SGHDT and YYEEEE. CDR3 size: 15 residues. The V and J ends lost 4 bases and 5 bases, in that order; junction bases with no gene match: 7.